Shown below are 26 T cell receptor beta chains from a single sample sequenced in a study of blood T cell repertoires in COVID-19. Sequenced by immunoSEQ multiplex PCR; TCRdb stores in-frame clones only, minus some. The repertoire holds 200,000 to 300,000 clones, around 92% seen once, with 2% to 3% in the top ten. The sequenced sample was peripheral blood. These receptors originate from a young adult with COVID-19, enrolled during active disease.

This clone appeared once. V and J are TRBV24-1 and TRBJ2-3, with 13 bases lining up with TRBD2. CDR1 is KGHDR and CDR2 is SFDVKD in the germline V gene. This CDR3 spans 18 amino acids. Trimming at V came to 2 bases and at J to 2 bases, leaving 6 bases not matched to a gene. CDR3: CATSDSTTSGRFTDTQYF. In nucleotides, the CDR3 is TGTGCCACCAGTGATTCGACGACTAGCGGGAGGTTCACAGATACGCAGTATTTT.

The rearrangement uses TRBV9 and TRBJ2-1; 8 positions agree with TRBD2. The CDR3 spans 16 residues. Trimming at V came to 0 bases and at J to 7 bases, leaving 9 bases not matched to a gene. Germline V CDR1 and CDR2: SGDLS, YYNGEE. Here the CDR3 DNA reads TGTGCCAGCAGCGTAGCCGCAGCGGGAGCAAGAAATGAGCAGTTCTTC. It translates to CASSVAAAGARNEQFF.

The chain uses TRBV4-1 and TRBJ2-3; 15 bases are a match to TRBD2. Germline V gives CDR1 MGHRA, CDR2 YSYEKL. This CDR3 has 20 residues. J lost 1 base, V lost 3 bases, and 11 bases had no gene match. The CDR3 region has the DNA TGCGCCAGCAGCCATCAGAGAGGACTAGCGGGAGGGCTTCGCACAGATACGCAGTATTTT. This encodes CASSHQRGLAGGLRTDTQYF.

The chain joins TRBV25-1 to TRBJ2-7, with D tentatively TRBD2 (5 bases). V was cut by 3 bases and J by 5 bases, with 8 bases left in between. Germline V gene sequence: CDR1 MGHDK, CDR2 SYGVNS. The CDR3 runs to 12 residues. CDR3 sequence: CASSDAGDEQYF. The CDR3 DNA reads as TGTGCCAGCAGTGATGCCGGGGACGAGCAGTACTTC.

The chain carries TRBV10-2 and TRBJ2-1; 7 bases fit TRBD2. V shed 4 bases and J 1 base; nucleotides not matched to a gene: 1. Per germline, CDR1 WSHSY and CDR2 SAAADI. CDR3 length: 14 residues. The CDR3 DNA is TGCGCCAGCAGTGCGGGAGGTTCCTACAATGAGCAGTTCTTC. It is translated as CASSAGGSYNEQFF.

V usage is TRBV6-5 and J usage is TRBJ1-5; weak D call: TRBD1 (5 bases). This CDR3 has 14 amino acids. Per the germline V gene, CDR1 is MNHEY and CDR2 is SVGAGI. V was shortened by 6 bases and J by 2 bases, with 11 bases between the two germline ends. The CDR3: CASSRVGGNQPQHF. The CDR3 region has the DNA TGTGCCAGCAGCAGGGTAGGCGGCAATCAGCCCCAGCATTTT.

This chain joins TRBV2 and TRBJ1-2; TRBD1 aligns across 8 bases. With 8 bases clipped from V and 7 bases from J, the junction kept 12 bases outside the gene matches. Germline lookup yields CDR1 SNHLY and CDR2 FYNNEI. The CDR3 runs to 14 residues. The CDR3 protein is CASREDRESFGYTF. CDR3 nucleotides: TGTGCCAGCCGCGAGGACAGGGAGAGTTTTGGCTACACCTTC.

The chain carries TRBV3-1 (or the pseudogene TRBV3-2) and TRBJ1-1; D might be TRBD1 (5 bases). Trimming cost V 6 bases and J 5 bases, with 13 bases left between them. This CDR3 comprises 13 residues. The V gene's germline CDR1 is LGHDT and CDR2 YNNKEL (reference sequence). CDR3 sequence: CASSSAGTTEAFF. CDR3 bases: TGTGCCAGCAGTTCCGCAGGGACTACTGAAGCTTTCTTT.

This clone was seen once. This sequence joins TRBV5-4 and TRBJ2-3; 10 nucleotides agree with TRBD2. Germline assignment: CDR1 SGHNT and CDR2 YYREEE (reference sequence). The CDR3 runs 16 residues. Trimming took 1 base from V and 2 from J; bases not matched to a gene: 4. The CDR3: CASSLLLAGATDTQYF. CDR3 nucleotide sequence: TGTGCCAGCAGCTTGTTGCTAGCGGGGGCCACAGATACGCAGTATTTT.

The table lists this clone with a count of one. The CDR3 DNA reads TGTGCCAGCGGGACAGGGGGCCTCGGGGGGTACTTC. This translates into CASGTGGLGGYF. The chain carries TRBV12-3 or TRBV12-4 and TRBJ2-7, with TRBD1 matching 12 bases. V gave up 8 bases and J gave up 12 bases; unmatched junction bases: 8. The CDR3 has 12 amino acids.

This clone was counted a few times. V gene TRBV5-6 combines with J gene TRBJ2-1, with 8 bases aligning to TRBD2. There are 14 residues in the CDR3. Germline V gene lookup returns CDR1 SGHDT and CDR2 YYEEEE. V dropped 6 bases and J dropped 2; count of bases not matched to a gene: 4. CDR3 in DNA: TGTGCCAGCAAAGGCGGGGGGACCTACAATGAGCAGTTCTTC. Amino acids: CASKGGGTYNEQFF.

V is TRBV7-2 and J is TRBJ2-3; the D gene is possibly TRBD2 (6 bases). The CDR3 has 15 amino acids. V lost 4 bases and J 4 bases, leaving 15 bases between the germline ends. CDR1 is SGHTA, CDR2 FQGNSA, per germline. The CDR3 here is CASSWPVSGSDTQYF. Written as DNA, the CDR3 is TGTGCCAGCAGCTGGCCTGTTAGCGGCTCAGATACGCAGTATTTT.

This clone was seen once. The CDR3 DNA reads as TGTGCCAGCAGCCAAGATTTGGGCGGGAGGTCGATCTACGAGCAGTACTTC. It yields the protein CASSQDLGGRSIYEQYF. The chain has TRBV3-1 (or the pseudogene TRBV3-2) and TRBJ2-7; 8 bases agree with TRBD2. The CDR3 sequence is 17 residues long. V lost 0 bases and J lost 3; bases outside the gene matches: 10. The germline V gene encodes CDR1 LGHDT and CDR2 YNNKEL (reference sequence).

The table lists this clone with a count of one. Written as DNA, the CDR3 is TGCGCCAGCAGCCAAGGGGGGGGCGACAGGCTCCCCTCTAGCACAGATACGCAGTATTTT. As protein: CASSQGGGDRLPSSTDTQYF. The chain combines TRBV4-3 with TRBJ2-3; possibly TRBD2 for D (7 bases). V lost 1 base and J lost 0, with 23 bases in between. Germline V gene sequence: CDR1 LGHNA, CDR2 YSLEER. The CDR3 has 20 amino acids.

The J gene is TRBJ1-5, the V gene TRBV10-3; D is undetermined. Germline CDR1 reads ENHRY; CDR2 reads SYGVKD. The CDR3 is 13 residues long. V lost 8 bases and J lost 6, with 14 bases in between. CDR3 in amino acids: CAIQGLLGQPQHF. CDR3 bases: TGTGCCATCCAAGGACTGCTGGGTCAGCCCCAGCATTTT.

The table lists this clone with a count of one. The V and J genes are TRBV24-1 and TRBJ2-7, with TRBD1 matching 10 bases. The CDR3 runs to 16 residues. J gave up 4 bases and V 4 bases, and 9 bases lay outside the gene matches. Germline CDR1 and CDR2: KGHDR and SFDVKD. For the CDR3, the DNA is TGTGCCACCAGTGACCCTAGACAGGGGGCGGGATACGAGCAGTACTTC. It encodes CATSDPRQGAGYEQYF.

As for this clone: One end of the junction is discordant with germline, which a read error may explain. V and J are TRBV28 and TRBJ2-7; 8 nucleotides line up with TRBD2. Germline assignment: CDR1 MDHEN and CDR2 SYDVKM. The CDR3 length is 13 residues. The CDR3 loop reads CASSSLSGGMNHF. The CDR3 region has the DNA TGTGCCAGCAGTAGCCTCTCGGGGGGGATGAATCACTTC.

The rearrangement joins TRBV5-1 to TRBJ2-2; the D is unclear. The germline gives CDR1 SGHRS, CDR2 YFSETQ. V lost 3 bases and J lost 2, with 20 bases in between. This CDR3 contains 18 residues. CDR3 DNA sequence: TGCGCCAGCAGCTCTCAGCATTTAGACTTTTTCAACACCGGGGAGCTGTTTTTT. It encodes CASSSQHLDFFNTGELFF. The complete variable domain, with remaining parts taken from reference TRBV5-1 and TRBJ2-2, reads KAGVTQTPRYLIKTRGQQVTLSCSPISGHRSVSWYQQTPGQGLQFLFEYFSETQRNKGNFPGRFSGRQFSNSRSEMNVSTLELGDSALYLCASSSQHLDFFNTGELFFGEGSRLTVL.

This rearrangement joins TRBV18 to TRBJ2-7; D is uncertain. Germline V gene sequence: CDR1 KGHSH, CDR2 LQKENI. The CDR3 consists of 13 residues. Trimming removed 3 bases at V and 0 bases at J, with 6 bases between. CDR3 coding DNA: TGTGCCAGCTCACCCCAGGACTCCTACGAGCAGTACTTC. It codes for CASSPQDSYEQYF.

This clone turned up a few times. The CDR3 here is CASSLSGQMGTDTQYF. The CDR3 DNA sequence: TGTGCCAGCAGCTTAAGTGGTCAGATGGGCACAGATACGCAGTATTTT. The V call is TRBV11-2, the J call TRBJ2-3; D ambiguous. Germline-derived CDR1 and CDR2 are SGHAT and FQNNGV. The CDR3 is made up of 16 amino acids. The V and J ends lost 2 bases and 1 base respectively, with 13 bases between them.

The chain has TRBV6-2 or TRBV6-3 and TRBJ1-2; TRBD1 matches at 8 bases. This CDR3 has 12 amino acids. Germline CDR1 MNHEY, CDR2 SVGEGT. J lost 8 bases, V lost 4 bases, and 3 bases had no gene match. CDR3 DNA sequence: TGTGCCAGCAGTTCCGACAGGGGCGGCTACACCTTC. Protein product: CASSSDRGGYTF.

Only a few counts were recorded for this clone. V gene TRBV25-1 combines with J gene TRBJ2-2; 11 bases are shared with TRBD2. The CDR3 consists of 16 residues. V shed 4 bases and J 5 bases; nucleotides not matched to a gene: 6. Germline V lookup: CDR1 MGHDK, CDR2 SYGVNS. CDR3 sequence reads: CASSGGTSGSTGELFF. As DNA, the CDR3 is TGTGCCAGCAGTGGGGGGACTAGCGGAAGTACCGGGGAGCTGTTTTTT.

This sequence joins TRBV5-6 and TRBJ2-1; TRBD2 agrees at 7 bases. CDR1 and CDR2 (germline): SGHDT, YYEEEE. V shed 3 bases, J shed 1 base, and the junction held 7 bases outside the gene matches. The CDR3 is made up of 16 amino acids. This CDR3 reads CASSSAPGLSYNEQFF. For the CDR3, the DNA is TGTGCCAGCAGCTCCGCCCCGGGACTATCCTACAATGAGCAGTTCTTC.

The chain carries TRBV7-2 and TRBJ2-1; 9 nucleotides match TRBD1. V lost 4 bases to trimming and J lost 3 bases; unmatched junction nucleotides: 10. The length of the CDR3 is 17 residues. CDR1 and CDR2 from the germline V gene are SGHTA and FQGNSA. CDR3 in amino acids: CASSSGAGTGHYNEQFF. The DNA for the CDR3 is TGTGCCAGCAGCTCTGGAGCAGGGACAGGGCACTACAATGAGCAGTTCTTC.

The rearrangement uses TRBV2 and TRBJ2-5, with TRBD1 identical over 8 bases. The CDR3 is 15 amino acids. CDR1 and CDR2 (germline): SNHLY, FYNNEI. After removal of 5 bases from V and 4 bases from J, the junction contained 9 bases not matched to a gene. The CDR3 DNA reads as TGTGCCAGCAGTCCGAGACAGGGGACGGCAGAGACCCAGTACTTC. It is translated as CASSPRQGTAETQYF.

The gene calls are TRBV11-2 and TRBJ2-7; 7 bases are a match to TRBD2. The CDR3 consists of 15 residues. Germline V gene data show CDR1 as SGHAT and CDR2 as FQNNGV. V shed 0 bases, J shed 7 bases, and the junction held 9 bases outside the gene matches. This CDR3 is CASSLEVAGMWEQYF. For the CDR3, the DNA is TGTGCCAGCAGCTTAGAAGTAGCGGGCATGTGGGAGCAGTACTTC.